Shown below are 16 T cell receptor beta chains from a single sample sequenced in a study of blood T cell repertoires in COVID-19. Assay used: immunoSEQ multiplex PCR; TCRdb lists only in-frame clones, some missing. The sample lists 200,000 to 250,000 clones, around 90% seen once, with under 14% in the top ten. The specimen was PBMCs or T cells enriched from blood (not recorded which). Source of these receptors: a young man who had recovered from COVID-19.

This chain connects TRBV24-1 to TRBJ1-1; 7 bases are a match to TRBD1. Germline lookup yields CDR1 KGHDR and CDR2 SFDVKD. The CDR3 loop spans 20 amino acids. V shed 3 bases, J shed 1 base, and the junction held 19 bases outside the gene matches. The CDR3 nucleotides read TGTGCCACCAGTGATATTTGGGGAAACAGGGGAATAGTAGGGAACACTGAAGCTTTCTTT. Its protein product is CATSDIWGNRGIVGNTEAFF.

V and J are TRBV3-1 (or the pseudogene TRBV3-2) and TRBJ2-1, with 10 bases lining up with TRBD2. V lost 1 base, J lost 7 bases, and 10 bases stayed unmatched. CDR3 length equals 17 residues. The germline gives CDR1 LGHDT, CDR2 YNNKEL (reference sequence). CDR3 coding DNA: TGTGCCAGCAGCCAAGTTCTGGCGACTAGCGGGCGAAATGAGCAGTTCTTC. Amino acid sequence: CASSQVLATSGRNEQFF.

A single count supports this clone. The gene calls are TRBV19 and TRBJ2-5, with D tentatively TRBD1 (5 bases). The CDR3 is 13 amino acids. The germline V gene has CDR1 LNHDA and CDR2 SQIVND (reference sequence). The V end lost 3 bases, the J end lost 5 bases, and 10 bases lay between the germline ends. CDR3: CASSIQGRETQYF. The DNA of the CDR3 is TGTGCCAGTAGTATTCAGGGCAGGGAGACCCAGTACTTC.

The chain is built from TRBV9 and TRBJ2-1, with D perhaps matching TRBD2 (6 bases). Trimming shortened V by 2 bases and J by 9 bases, and 15 bases separated the two germline ends. The CDR3 is 14 amino acids. Germline CDR1 is SGDLS and CDR2 is YYNGEE. The CDR3 loop reads CASSVGPSEGEQFF. The DNA of the CDR3 is TGTGCCAGCAGCGTTGGACCTAGCGAGGGTGAGCAGTTCTTC.

V gene TRBV11-3 combines with J gene TRBJ2-3, with TRBD2 matching over 12 bases. From germline, CDR1 is SGHNT and CDR2 YENEEA. This CDR3 is 17 amino acids long. Trimming cost V 1 base and J 4 bases; bases outside gene matches: 6. In nucleotides, the CDR3 is TGTGCCAGCAGCTTAGGGCTAGCGGGAGGGGCCTCAGATACGCAGTATTTT. This codes for CASSLGLAGGASDTQYF.

This chain links TRBV6-5 with TRBJ1-1, with D perhaps TRBD1 (6 bases). The V end was cut by 6 bases, the J end by 6 bases, with 17 bases between. The CDR3 totals 14 residues. Germline CDR1 is MNHEY and CDR2 is SVGAGI. The CDR3 sequence is CASRGGQGLSEAFF. The DNA of the CDR3 is TGTGCCAGCAGAGGAGGTCAGGGGTTGTCTGAAGCTTTCTTT.

The chain combines TRBV15 with TRBJ1-2; perhaps TRBD1 as D (5 bases). V was clipped by 4 bases and J by 7 bases, with 10 bases between them. Germline CDR1 reads LNHNV; CDR2 reads YYDKDF (reference sequence). This CDR3 comprises 12 residues. Here the CDR3 reads CATSNQGRGYTF. The CDR3 bases are TGTGCCACCAGCAATCAGGGCCGTGGCTACACCTTC.

The CDR3 DNA follows: TGCGCCAGCAGCCTGGGACAATTCTCTGGGGCCAACGTCCTGACTTTC. Its translation: CASSLGQFSGANVLTF. The chain links TRBV5-1 to TRBJ2-6; a possible D gene is TRBD1 (6 bases). Deletions cut 4 bases from V and 0 bases from J, with 11 bases between. The CDR3 is 16 residues long. CDR1 SGHRS and CDR2 YFSETQ come from the germline V gene. The full variable domain, in which reference TRBV5-1 and TRBJ2-6 provide the parts outside the CDR3, is KAGVTQTPRYLIKTRGQQVTLSCSPISGHRSVSWYQQTPGQGLQFLFEYFSETQRNKGNFPGRFSGRQFSNSRSEMNVSTLELGDSALYLCASSLGQFSGANVLTFGAGSRLTVL.

The V and J genes are TRBV25-1 and TRBJ1-1; 9 bases match TRBD1. V shed 8 bases, J shed 13 bases, and the junction held 11 bases outside the gene matches. The CDR3 sequence is 12 residues long. Germline V gene lookup returns CDR1 MGHDK and CDR2 SYGVNS. Here the CDR3 reads CASVGGDRVNFF. As DNA, the CDR3 is TGTGCCAGCGTCGGGGGGGACAGGGTGAATTTCTTT. Supplemented by reference TRBV25-1 and TRBJ1-1, the full variable domain reads EADIYQTPRYLVIGTGKKITLECSQTMGHDKMYWYQQDPGMELHLIHYSYGVNSTEKGDLSSESTVSRIRTEHFPLTLESARPSHTSQYLCASVGGDRVNFFGQGTRLTVV.

This sequence joins TRBV5-1 and TRBJ1-3; 7 positions match TRBD1. The J segment lost 0 bases and the V segment lost 4 bases, leaving 4 bases of the junction unmatched. The CDR3 runs 15 residues. The germline gives CDR1 SGHRS, CDR2 YFSETQ. In DNA, the CDR3 is TGCGCCAGCAGCCCGGGACAGCTCTCTGGAAACACCATATATTTT. Its translation is CASSPGQLSGNTIYF.

The V call is TRBV28, the J call TRBJ2-2; TRBD2 agrees at 12 bases. Germline-derived CDR1 and CDR2 are MDHEN and SYDVKM. With V trimmed by 8 bases and J by 2 bases, 6 bases remained unmatched. The CDR3 contains 16 residues. This CDR3 reads CASAGLAGINTGELFF. In DNA, the CDR3 is TGTGCCAGCGCCGGACTAGCGGGAATCAACACCGGGGAGCTGTTTTTT.

The J gene is TRBJ1-4, the V gene TRBV9; a possible D gene is TRBD1 (6 bases). The CDR3 spans 14 residues. Trimming shortened V by 0 bases and J by 13 bases, and 16 bases separated the two germline ends. Per germline, CDR1 SGDLS and CDR2 YYNGEE. The CDR3 DNA reads TGTGCCAGCAGCGTAGCGGAAGGGACAAGGACACTGTTTTTT. It codes for CASSVAEGTRTLFF.

The count of this clone is one. The chain uses TRBV7-2 and TRBJ1-4, with D tentatively TRBD1 (6 bases). Deletions cut 5 bases from V and 10 bases from J, with 14 bases between. CDR3 length: 13 amino acids. Germline-derived CDR1 and CDR2 are SGHTA and FQGNSA. This chain's CDR3 is CASSEDRSGKLFF. Written as DNA, the CDR3 is TGTGCCAGCAGCGAGGACAGAAGTGGAAAACTGTTTTTT.

This chain joins TRBV18 and TRBJ1-1; a possible D gene is TRBD1 (6 bases). Germline-derived CDR1 and CDR2 are KGHSH and LQKENI. V lost 3 bases and J 2 bases, leaving 7 bases between the germline ends. The CDR3 consists of 13 residues. Here the CDR3 reads CASSPGHNTEAFF. In DNA form, the CDR3 reads TGTGCCAGCTCACCGGGACATAACACTGAAGCTTTCTTT.

This clone was observed a handful of times. The V call is TRBV6-2 or TRBV6-3, the J call TRBJ2-4; possibly TRBD1 for D (6 bases). Trimming took 5 bases from V and 4 from J, leaving 21 bases between them. This CDR3 contains 17 residues. Looked up from germline, CDR1 is MNHEY and CDR2 is SVGEGT. The CDR3 DNA reads as TGTGCCAGCAGTCTCCCCTCCGCTTGGACAGAGAAAAACATTCAGTACTTC. Its translation is CASSLPSAWTEKNIQYF.

V usage is TRBV29-1 and J usage is TRBJ2-1; D not certain. Germline assignment: CDR1 SQVTM and CDR2 ANQGSEA. V lost 6 bases, J lost 5 bases, and 23 bases lay in between. The CDR3 spans 16 residues. DNA for the CDR3: TGCAGCGTCAAACCCCCAGTGTCCTACTACGACAATGAGCAGTTCTTC. Protein product: CSVKPPVSYYDNEQFF.